The 28 T cell receptor beta chains in this list originate from one sample, sequenced in a study of blood T cell repertoires in COVID-19. The method was immunoSEQ multiplex PCR; TCRdb's version includes in-frame clones alone and lacks a portion of them. The sample lists 180,000 or so clones; around 91% were seen once. Sequencing was performed on PBMCs or T cells enriched from blood (not recorded which). Receptors were obtained from a young woman who had recovered from COVID-19.

The genes are TRBV28 and TRBJ2-1; TRBD2 matches at 8 bases. The CDR3 length is 14 residues. Trimming cost V 6 bases and J 5 bases; bases outside gene matches: 6. Germline values: CDR1 MDHEN, CDR2 SYDVKM. DNA for the CDR3: TGTGCCAGCAGAGCGGGAGTTTGGGACAATGAGCAGTTCTTC. Translated: CASRAGVWDNEQFF. The complete variable domain, with remaining parts taken from reference TRBV28 and TRBJ2-1, reads DVKVTQSSRYLVKRTGEKVFLECVQDMDHENMFWYRQDPGLGLRLIYFSYDVKMKEKGDIPEGYSVSREKKERFSLILESASTNQTSMYLCASRAGVWDNEQFFGPGTRLTVL.

In its sample, this clone was seen a few times. V and J are TRBV15 and TRBJ2-2, with a weak D call TRBD1 (5 bases). V was pared by 3 bases and J by 2 bases, with 10 bases between. The CDR3 is 15 residues long. The germline V gene has CDR1 LNHNV and CDR2 YYDKDF (reference sequence). The CDR3 here is CATSSRGSNTGELFF. CDR3 coding DNA: TGTGCCACCAGCAGTAGGGGTAGCAACACCGGGGAGCTGTTTTTT.

The chain joins TRBV27 to TRBJ2-5, with D possibly being TRBD2 (6 bases). The germline CDR1 and CDR2 sequences are MNHEY and SMNVEV (reference sequence). The CDR3 loop spans 13 amino acids. Trimming took 7 bases from V and 2 from J, leaving 11 bases between them. Here the CDR3 DNA reads TGTGCCAGCACACGGAGGGGTCAAGAGACCCAGTACTTC. This gives the protein CASTRRGQETQYF.

This clone appeared once. V is TRBV28 and J is TRBJ2-7; TRBD2 agrees at 8 bases. After removal of 6 bases from V and 2 bases from J, the junction contained 3 bases not matched to a gene. The CDR3 is made up of 13 amino acids. Germline assignment: CDR1 MDHEN and CDR2 SYDVKM. The DNA of the CDR3 is TGTGCCAGCAGGCGGGAGGAAACCTACGAGCAGTACTTC. Its translation is CASRREETYEQYF.

The chain combines TRBV6-1 with TRBJ2-1, with TRBD2 identical over 12 bases. This CDR3 region has 19 residues. Trimming at V came to 2 bases and at J to 1 base, leaving 9 bases not matched to a gene. Germline-derived CDR1 and CDR2 are MNHNS and SASEGT. For the CDR3, the DNA is TGTGCCAGCAGTGAACTAGGGACTAGCGGGTCCCCTTCCTACAATGAGCAGTTCTTC. Translating it yields CASSELGTSGSPSYNEQFF.

The chain is built from TRBV2 and TRBJ2-2; D uncertain. The CDR3 contains 13 residues. V dropped 5 bases and J dropped 7 bases, with 11 bases sitting between them. CDR1 and CDR2 from the germline V gene are SNHLY and FYNNEI. As DNA, the CDR3 is TGTGCCAGCAGTAAACTGCGTGACGGGGAGCTGTTTTTT. This gives the protein CASSKLRDGELFF.

The chain recombines TRBV7-8 with TRBJ2-1; 8 bases line up with TRBD1. From germline, CDR1 is SGHVS and CDR2 FQNEAQ. This CDR3 has 14 residues. V lost 6 bases to trimming and J lost 7 bases; unmatched junction nucleotides: 8. CDR3 amino acids: CASSPDRVGNEQFF. In DNA, the CDR3 is TGTGCCAGCAGTCCGGACAGGGTGGGGAATGAGCAGTTCTTC. Full variable domain (rest looked up from reference TRBV7-8 and TRBJ2-1): GAGVSQSPRYKVAKRGQDVALRCDPISGHVSLFWYQQALGQGPEFLTYFQNEAQLDKSGLPSDRFFAERPEGSVSTLKIQRTQQEDSAVYLCASSPDRVGNEQFFGPGTRLTVL.

A remark on this clone: The CDR3 does not end in the conserved phenylalanine or tryptophan, so this is likely a read error. Because the CDR3's place on the DNA is in doubt, the DNA is left out and the CDR3 is given as listed by TCRdb. The V and J genes are TRBV9 and TRBJ2-3; the table assigns TRBD2, which was not confirmed against the DNA. The CDR3 comprises 13 residues, both ends counted. Per the germline V gene, CDR1 is SGDLS and CDR2 is YYNGEE. The CDR3: CASSVSGCGRLYS.

This sequence joins TRBV3-1 (or the pseudogene TRBV3-2) and TRBJ2-1; TRBD1 matches 8 bases. V lost 3 bases and J lost 10; bases outside the gene matches: 8. There are 14 residues in the CDR3. Germline V gene lookup returns CDR1 LGHDT and CDR2 YNNKEL (reference sequence). CDR3 DNA sequence: TGTGCCAGCAGCCAGCTGGACAGGGTTGGGGAGCAGTTCTTC. Translation: CASSQLDRVGEQFF.

This rearrangement joins TRBV29-1 to TRBJ2-1, with 7 bases matching TRBD1. CDR1 and CDR2 from the germline V gene are SQVTM and ANQGSEA. The V and J ends lost 7 bases and 9 bases, in that order; junction bases with no gene match: 9. CDR3 size: 12 residues. The CDR3 DNA sequence: TGCAGCGCTTGGACAGGATCGGGTGAGCAGTTCTTC. Its translation: CSAWTGSGEQFF.

This rearrangement joins TRBV5-1 to TRBJ1-2; 9 bases align to TRBD1. The ends lost 3 bases at V and 2 bases at J; junction bases unmatched: 8. Germline CDR1 is SGHRS and CDR2 is YFSETQ. This CDR3 region has 16 residues. The CDR3 reads CASSSRTGGPNYGYTF. The CDR3 DNA reads as TGCGCCAGCAGCTCCCGAACAGGGGGCCCAAACTATGGCTACACCTTC.

The chain couples TRBV28 to TRBJ1-5; tentatively, D is TRBD1 (5 bases). Trimming removed 7 bases at V and 8 bases at J, with 12 bases between. Looked up from germline, CDR1 is MDHEN and CDR2 is SYDVKM. The CDR3 covers 12 residues. For the CDR3, the DNA is TGTGCCAGCACGACAGAGAGAAAGCCCCAGCATTTT. Protein: CASTTERKPQHF. Variable domain in full (rest from reference TRBV28 and TRBJ1-5): DVKVTQSSRYLVKRTGEKVFLECVQDMDHENMFWYRQDPGLGLRLIYFSYDVKMKEKGDIPEGYSVSREKKERFSLILESASTNQTSMYLCASTTERKPQHFGDGTRLSIL.

V gene TRBV7-2 combines with J gene TRBJ2-1, with 12 bases that match TRBD2. CDR1 and CDR2 (germline): SGHTA, FQGNSA. The CDR3 is 15 residues long. V lost 6 bases to trimming and J lost 2 bases; unmatched junction nucleotides: 2. The CDR3 loop is CASRRLAGAYNEQFF. For the CDR3, the DNA is TGTGCCAGCAGGCGACTAGCGGGGGCCTACAATGAGCAGTTCTTC.

V and J are TRBV27 and TRBJ2-5; the D gene is possibly TRBD2 (6 bases). The CDR3 runs 14 residues. Germline V lookup: CDR1 MNHEY, CDR2 SMNVEV (reference sequence). The V end was cut by 5 bases, the J end by 4 bases, with 14 bases between. The DNA for the CDR3 is TGTGCCAGCAGTCCCCCGGGAGTCAGAGAGACCCAGTACTTC. Its protein product is CASSPPGVRETQYF.

The CDR3 loop is CASSPGHSTNEKLFF. For the CDR3, the DNA is TGTGCCAGTAGTCCAGGACACTCAACTAATGAAAAACTGTTTTTT. The chain has TRBV19 and TRBJ1-4; tentative D call: TRBD1 (5 bases). The germline V gene encodes CDR1 LNHDA and CDR2 SQIVND (reference sequence). The ends were cut back, 5 bases at V and 0 bases at J, with 10 bases in the middle. The CDR3 extends over 15 amino acids. The full variable domain, rest sourced from reference TRBV19 and TRBJ1-4, is DGGITQSPKYLFRKEGQNVTLSCEQNLNHDAMYWYRQDPGQGLRLIYYSQIVNDFQKGDIAEGYSVSREKKESFPLTVTSAQKNPTAFYLCASSPGHSTNEKLFFGSGTQLSVL.

The rearrangement joins TRBV5-5 to TRBJ1-5; D gene uncertain. Germline V gives CDR1 SGHKS, CDR2 YYEKEE (reference sequence). The CDR3 has 15 amino acids. V was pared by 4 bases and J by 2 bases, with 13 bases between. The CDR3, as DNA: TGTGCCAGCAGCACAACCGAGGCGGGCAATCAGCCCCAGCATTTT. It yields the protein CASSTTEAGNQPQHF.

DNA for the CDR3: TGTGCCAGCAGTCAACATCAGGGGGCGTATGGCTACACCTTC. Protein product: CASSQHQGAYGYTF. This chain links TRBV28 with TRBJ1-2, with 8 positions matching TRBD1. Trimming removed 5 bases from V and 5 bases from J; junction bases left unmatched: 7. CDR3 size: 14 residues. Germline loops: CDR1 MDHEN, CDR2 SYDVKM.

The chain uses TRBV5-6 and TRBJ1-3; 9 bases fit TRBD1. The V segment lost 3 bases and the J segment 1 base; nucleotides outside the gene matches: 5. The V gene's germline CDR1 is SGHDT and CDR2 YYEEEE. The CDR3 sequence is 16 residues long. The CDR3 loop is CASSWDRDSSGNTIYF. CDR3 nucleotide sequence: TGTGCCAGCAGCTGGGACAGGGATAGTTCTGGAAACACCATATATTTT.

This chain connects TRBV5-8 to TRBJ2-3; TRBD2 matches 7 bases. This CDR3 is built from 15 residues. V shed 1 base and J 5 bases; nucleotides not matched to a gene: 7. CDR1 and CDR2 from the germline V gene are SGHTS and YDEGEE. The CDR3 sequence is CASSLRGGSIDTQYF. CDR3 DNA sequence: TGTGCCAGCAGCTTGCGGGGCGGGAGTATAGATACGCAGTATTTT.

V usage is TRBV9 and J usage is TRBJ2-3, with 8 bases fitting TRBD2. From germline, CDR1 is SGDLS and CDR2 YYNGEE. With 2 bases clipped from V and 3 bases from J, the junction kept 5 bases outside the gene matches. This CDR3 spans 15 amino acids. The CDR3 bases are TGTGCCAGCAGCGTTGGCGGGAGGTGGACAGATACGCAGTATTTT. Amino acid sequence: CASSVGGRWTDTQYF.

The gene calls are TRBV10-1 and TRBJ1-2; D unclear. Trimming pared 0 bases from V and 8 bases from J, leaving 13 bases between. The germline gives CDR1 WNHNN, CDR2 SYGVQD (reference sequence). The CDR3 contains 14 residues. The CDR3: CASSESWPAEGYTF. Written as DNA, the CDR3 is TGCGCCAGCAGTGAGTCTTGGCCGGCGGAGGGCTACACCTTC.

The chain has TRBV7-9 and TRBJ2-7; the match to TRBD2 covers 15 bases. V trimming: 8 bases; J trimming: 4 bases; junction bases outside the gene matches: 12. The CDR3 consists of 17 residues. CDR1 is SEHNR and CDR2 is FQNEAQ in the germline V gene (reference sequence). In nucleotides, the CDR3 is TGTGCCAGCGCCATCTCCCCTGGACTAGCGGGAGGGTACGAGCAGTACTTC. Translation: CASAISPGLAGGYEQYF.

The chain uses TRBV29-1 and TRBJ2-7, with TRBD1 identical over 9 bases. V trimming: 7 bases; J trimming: 6 bases; junction bases outside the gene matches: 7. The CDR3 has 12 amino acids. The V gene's germline CDR1 is SQVTM and CDR2 ANQGSEA. The CDR3 coding sequence is TGCAGCGGGGGACAGGGTCTAAGCGAGCAGTACTTC. It is translated as CSGGQGLSEQYF.

This clone was seen more than once but under ten times. The rearrangement links TRBV6-4 to TRBJ1-1; TRBD1 matches 9 bases. CDR3 length: 14 residues. From germline, CDR1 is MRHNA and CDR2 SNTAGT. V lost 3 bases and J lost 12; bases outside the gene matches: 11. CDR3 loop: CASSERMDRGETFF. The DNA of the CDR3 is TGTGCCAGCAGTGAAAGAATGGACAGGGGCGAAACTTTCTTT.

The chain carries TRBV27 and TRBJ2-1; 8 positions match TRBD2. The CDR3 is made up of 14 amino acids. Germline values: CDR1 MNHEY, CDR2 SMNVEV (reference sequence). With V trimmed by 2 bases and J by 3 bases, 0 bases remained unmatched. The CDR3 nucleotides read TGTGCCAGCAGTTTAGCGGGAGGCTACAATGAGCAGTTCTTC. This sequence encodes CASSLAGGYNEQFF.

The V call is TRBV5-8, the J call TRBJ1-2; weak D call: TRBD1 (6 bases). This CDR3 is built from 14 residues. Germline CDR1 and CDR2: SGHTS and YDEGEE. Trimming took off 3 bases at V and 4 bases at J, with 13 bases between the two ends. The CDR3: CASSSRTAAYGYTF. DNA for the CDR3: TGTGCCAGCAGCTCACGGACAGCGGCCTATGGCTACACCTTC.

DNA for the CDR3: TGTGCCAGCAGCTTAGTCCCAATAGGAGGAGTGGTTCCCCATGAGCAGTTCTTC. Translating it yields CASSLVPIGGVVPHEQFF. V and J are TRBV7-6 and TRBJ2-1; D may be TRBD2 (5 bases). CDR1 is SGHVS and CDR2 is FNYEAQ in the germline V gene. With 1 base removed from V and 8 bases from J, the gap between germline ends came to 24 bases. The CDR3 covers 18 residues. The full variable domain, its missing parts supplied by reference TRBV7-6 and TRBJ2-1, is GAGVSQSPRYKVTKRGQDVALRCDPISGHVSLYWYRQALGQGPEFLTYFNYEAQQDKSGLPNDRFSAERPEGSISTLTIQRTEQRDSAMYRCASSLVPIGGVVPHEQFFGPGTRLTVL.

The gene calls are TRBV27 and TRBJ2-3; D unclear. The CDR3 consists of 13 residues. Germline lookup yields CDR1 MNHEY and CDR2 SMNVEV (reference sequence). V was trimmed by 3 bases and J by 5 bases, leaving 9 bases between them. CDR3 loop: CASSFQAGDTQYF. Here the CDR3 DNA reads TGTGCCAGCAGTTTTCAGGCAGGAGATACGCAGTATTTT.